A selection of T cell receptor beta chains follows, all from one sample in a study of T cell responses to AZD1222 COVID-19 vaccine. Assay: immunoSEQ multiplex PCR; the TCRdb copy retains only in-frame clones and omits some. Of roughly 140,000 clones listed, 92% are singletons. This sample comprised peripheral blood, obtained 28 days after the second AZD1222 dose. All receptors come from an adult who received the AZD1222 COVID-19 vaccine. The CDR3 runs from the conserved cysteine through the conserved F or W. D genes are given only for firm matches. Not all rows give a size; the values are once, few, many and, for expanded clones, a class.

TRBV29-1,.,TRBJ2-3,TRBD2,CSVATSGRTDTQYF,TGCAGCGTGGCTACTAGCGGACGCACAGATACGCAGTATTTT
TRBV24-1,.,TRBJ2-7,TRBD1,CATSDGTAFPHEQYF,TGTGCCACCAGTGACGGGACAGCGTTTCCCCACGAGCAGTACTTC
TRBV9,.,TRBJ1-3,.,CASSVEGDTSGNTIYF,TGTGCCAGCAGCGTAGAGGGTGACACCTCTGGAAACACCATATATTTT
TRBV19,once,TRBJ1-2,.,CASSSGQRGFPYGYTF,TGTGCCAGTAGTTCAGGACAAAGGGGTTTCCCCTATGGCTACACCTTC
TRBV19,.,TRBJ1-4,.,CASSMEETGQRLNEKLFF,TGTGCCAGTAGTATGGAGGAGACAGGACAGAGGCTTAATGAAAAACTGTTTTTT
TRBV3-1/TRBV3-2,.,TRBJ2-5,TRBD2,CASSPWTSGQETQYF,TGTGCCAGCAGCCCCTGGACTAGCGGGCAAGAGACCCAGTACTTC
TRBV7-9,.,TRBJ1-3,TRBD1,CASSSPPGQGSSGNTIYF,TGTGCCAGCAGCTCCCCTCCGGGACAGGGCTCCTCTGGAAACACCATATATTTT
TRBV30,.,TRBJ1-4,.,CAWSVRGYEKLFF,TGTGCCTGGAGTGTACGGGGTTACGAAAAACTGTTTTTT
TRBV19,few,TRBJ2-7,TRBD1,CASSMSLDRDDEQYF,TGTGCCAGTAGTATGTCCTTGGACAGGGACGACGAGCAGTACTTC
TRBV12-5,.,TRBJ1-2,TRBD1,CASGSYRGDYGYTF,TGTGCTAGTGGTTCGTACAGGGGAGACTATGGCTACACCTTC
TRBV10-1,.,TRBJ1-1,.,CASSGGPGADTEAFF,TGCGCCAGCAGTGGCGGGCCCGGGGCGGACACTGAAGCTTTCTTT